These 5 T cell receptor beta chains share one sample of origin, sequenced in a study of blood T cell repertoires in COVID-19. Some clones are missing from TCRdb's copy, which holds only in-frame ones; the method was immunoSEQ multiplex PCR. The sample consists of roughly 170,000 clones, under 85% of them appearing once. Material: peripheral blood. The source is a human donor in a cohort sampled during active COVID-19.

The rearrangement joins TRBV5-6 to TRBJ2-7, with 9 bases that match TRBD2. Germline V lookup: CDR1 SGHDT, CDR2 YYEEEE. The CDR3 runs to 16 residues. After removal of 1 base from V and 6 bases from J, the junction contained 11 bases not matched to a gene. CDR3 coding DNA: TGTGCCAGCAGCTTGATGGCGGCGGGGGGGCCGAGCGAGCAGTACTTC. Translated, it gives CASSLMAAGGPSEQYF.

This chain connects TRBV2 to TRBJ1-5; possibly TRBD1 for D (6 bases). CDR3 size: 14 residues. Germline CDR1 and CDR2: SNHLY and FYNNEI. Trimming left V 0 bases short and J 7 bases short, with 10 bases between. CDR3: CASSEANRDQPQHF. The CDR3 bases are TGTGCCAGCAGTGAAGCCAACAGGGACCAGCCCCAGCATTTT.

The V gene is TRBV6-2 or TRBV6-3, the J gene TRBJ2-1; TRBD2 matches at 15 bases. Germline values: CDR1 MNHEY, CDR2 SVGEGT. The CDR3 runs 17 residues. J was trimmed by 7 bases and V by 1 base; bases with no gene match: 5. The CDR3 spells CASSYFIGLAGGNEQFF. CDR3 bases: TGTGCCAGCAGTTACTTTATAGGACTAGCGGGGGGGAATGAGCAGTTCTTC.

The chain couples TRBV6-1 to TRBJ2-1; D ambiguous. Trimming took 2 bases from V and 10 from J, leaving 9 bases between them. The germline V gene has CDR1 MNHNS and CDR2 SASEGT. This CDR3 has 12 residues. The CDR3 loop reads CASSETDLEQFF. Written as DNA, the CDR3 is TGTGCCAGCAGTGAAACCGACTTGGAGCAGTTCTTC.

V and J are TRBV29-1 and TRBJ1-4, with D possibly being TRBD1 (5 bases). CDR1 and CDR2 from the germline V gene are SQVTM and ANQGSEA. This CDR3 has 16 residues. V lost 3 bases, J lost 8 bases, and 22 bases lay in between. The chain's CDR3 is CSVEGPDYPAGEKLFF. For the CDR3, the DNA is TGCAGCGTTGAGGGACCCGATTATCCTGCGGGGGAAAAACTGTTTTTT.